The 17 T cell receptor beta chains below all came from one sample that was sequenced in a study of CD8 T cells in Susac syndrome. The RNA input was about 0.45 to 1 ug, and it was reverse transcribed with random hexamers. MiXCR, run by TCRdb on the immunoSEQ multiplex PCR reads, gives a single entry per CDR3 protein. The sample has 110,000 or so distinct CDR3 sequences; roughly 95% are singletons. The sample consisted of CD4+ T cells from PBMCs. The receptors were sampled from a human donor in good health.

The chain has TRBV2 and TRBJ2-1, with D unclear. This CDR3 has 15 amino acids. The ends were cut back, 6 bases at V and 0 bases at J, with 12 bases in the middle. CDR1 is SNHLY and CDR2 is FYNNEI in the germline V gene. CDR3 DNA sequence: TGTGCCAGCAGCGATGACTCTGCCTCCTACAATGAGCAGTTCTTC. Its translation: CASSDDSASYNEQFF.

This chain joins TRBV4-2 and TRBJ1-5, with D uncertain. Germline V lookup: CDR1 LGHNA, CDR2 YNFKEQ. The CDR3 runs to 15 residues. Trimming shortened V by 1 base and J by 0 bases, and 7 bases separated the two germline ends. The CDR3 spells CASSQATVSNQPQHF. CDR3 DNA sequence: TGTGCCAGCAGCCAAGCCACAGTTAGCAATCAGCCCCAGCATTTT.

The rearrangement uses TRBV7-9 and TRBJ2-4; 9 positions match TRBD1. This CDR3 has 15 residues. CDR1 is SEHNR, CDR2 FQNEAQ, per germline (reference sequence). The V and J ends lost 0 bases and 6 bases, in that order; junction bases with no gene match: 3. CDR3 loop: CASSLAKGQGNIQYF. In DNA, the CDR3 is TGTGCCAGCAGCTTAGCGAAGGGACAGGGAAACATTCAGTACTTC.

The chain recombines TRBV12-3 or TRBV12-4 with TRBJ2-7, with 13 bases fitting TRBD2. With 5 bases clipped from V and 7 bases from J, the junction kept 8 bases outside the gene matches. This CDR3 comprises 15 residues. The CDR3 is CASSPTSGRLGEQYF. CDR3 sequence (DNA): TGTGCCAGCAGTCCGACTAGCGGGAGGTTGGGGGAGCAGTACTTC.

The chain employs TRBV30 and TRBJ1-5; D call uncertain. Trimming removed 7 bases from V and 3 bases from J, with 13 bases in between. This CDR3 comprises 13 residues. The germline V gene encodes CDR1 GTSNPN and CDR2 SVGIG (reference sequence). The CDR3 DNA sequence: TGTGCCTTTCTCGAGAGTCCCAATCAGCCCCAGCATTTT. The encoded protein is CAFLESPNQPQHF.

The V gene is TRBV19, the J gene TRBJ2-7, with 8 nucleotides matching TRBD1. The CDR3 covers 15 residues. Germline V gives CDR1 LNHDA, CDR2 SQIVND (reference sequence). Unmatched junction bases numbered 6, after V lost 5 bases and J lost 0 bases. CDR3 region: CASSAGTGSSYEQYF. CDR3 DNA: TGTGCCAGTAGTGCCGGGACAGGTAGCTCCTACGAGCAGTACTTC.

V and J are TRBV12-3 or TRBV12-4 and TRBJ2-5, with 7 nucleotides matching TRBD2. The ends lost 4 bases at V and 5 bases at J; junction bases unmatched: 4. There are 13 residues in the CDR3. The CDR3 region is CASSSGLVETQYF. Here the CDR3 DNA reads TGTGCCAGCAGTTCAGGACTAGTGGAGACCCAGTACTTC.

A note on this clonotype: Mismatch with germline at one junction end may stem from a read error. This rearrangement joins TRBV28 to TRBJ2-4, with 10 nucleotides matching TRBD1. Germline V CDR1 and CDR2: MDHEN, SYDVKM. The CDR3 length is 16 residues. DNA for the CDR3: TGTGCCAGCAGCCTTCTGGGACAGGGGCTCAAAGACATTCAGTACTTC. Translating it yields CASSLLGQGLKDIQYF.

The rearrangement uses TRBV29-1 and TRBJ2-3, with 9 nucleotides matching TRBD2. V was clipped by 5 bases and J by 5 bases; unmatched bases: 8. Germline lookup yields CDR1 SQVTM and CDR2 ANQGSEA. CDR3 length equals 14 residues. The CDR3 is CSVISGGAKDTQYF. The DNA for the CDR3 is TGCAGCGTTATTAGCGGGGGAGCAAAAGATACGCAGTATTTT.

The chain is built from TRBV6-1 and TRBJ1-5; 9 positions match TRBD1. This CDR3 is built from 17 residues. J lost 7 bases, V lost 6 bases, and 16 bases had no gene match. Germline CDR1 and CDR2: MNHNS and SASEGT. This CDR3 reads CASRENTGTGKRQPQHF. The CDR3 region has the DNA TGTGCCAGCAGGGAGAACACCGGGACAGGGAAAAGGCAGCCCCAGCATTTT.

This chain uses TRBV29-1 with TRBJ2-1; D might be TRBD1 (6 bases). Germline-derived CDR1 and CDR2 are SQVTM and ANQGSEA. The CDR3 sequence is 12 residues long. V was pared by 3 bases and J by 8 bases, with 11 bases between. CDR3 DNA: TGCAGCGTTGAGGTGGGGGCGGATGAGCAGTTCTTC. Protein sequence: CSVEVGADEQFF.

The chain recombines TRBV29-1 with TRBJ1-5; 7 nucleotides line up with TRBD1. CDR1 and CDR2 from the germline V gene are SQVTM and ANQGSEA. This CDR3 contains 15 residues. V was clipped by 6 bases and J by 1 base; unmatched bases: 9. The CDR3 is CSVRLPGQSNQPQHF. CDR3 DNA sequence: TGCAGCGTGCGTCTCCCGGGACAGAGCAATCAGCCCCAGCATTTT. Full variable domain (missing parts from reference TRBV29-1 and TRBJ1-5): SAVISQKPSRDICQRGTSLTIQCQVDSQVTMMFWYRQQPGQSLTLIATANQGSEATYESGFVIDKFPISRPNLTFSTLTVSNMSPEDSSIYLCSVRLPGQSNQPQHFGDGTRLSIL.

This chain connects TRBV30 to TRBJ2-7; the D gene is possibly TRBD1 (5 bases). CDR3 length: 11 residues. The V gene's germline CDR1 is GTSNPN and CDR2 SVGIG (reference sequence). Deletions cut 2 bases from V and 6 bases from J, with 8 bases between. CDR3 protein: CAWSKGPEQYF. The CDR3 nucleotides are TGTGCCTGGAGTAAGGGGCCCGAGCAGTACTTC.

The CDR3 reads CASSRTGIPGTDTQYF. In nucleotides, the CDR3 is TGCGCCAGCAGCCGGACCGGGATCCCTGGCACAGATACGCAGTATTTT. The chain links TRBV5-1 to TRBJ2-3; TRBD2 might be the D (5 bases). Trimming pared 4 bases from V and 1 base from J, leaving 16 bases between. This CDR3 is 16 amino acids long. Germline V lookup: CDR1 SGHRS, CDR2 YFSETQ.

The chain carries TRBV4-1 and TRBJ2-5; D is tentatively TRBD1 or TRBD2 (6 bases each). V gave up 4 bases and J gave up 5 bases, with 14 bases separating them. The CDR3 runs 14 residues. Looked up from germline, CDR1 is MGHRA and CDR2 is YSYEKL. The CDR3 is CASSPSGATETQYF. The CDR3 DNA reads TGCGCCAGCAGCCCCTCGGGGGCCACGGAGACCCAGTACTTC.

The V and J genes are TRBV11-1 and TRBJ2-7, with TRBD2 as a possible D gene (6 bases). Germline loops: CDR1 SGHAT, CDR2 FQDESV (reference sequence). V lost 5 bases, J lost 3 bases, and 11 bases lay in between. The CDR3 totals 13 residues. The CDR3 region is CASSLRDLYEQYF. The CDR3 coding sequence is TGTGCCAGCAGCCTGCGGGATCTCTACGAGCAGTACTTC.

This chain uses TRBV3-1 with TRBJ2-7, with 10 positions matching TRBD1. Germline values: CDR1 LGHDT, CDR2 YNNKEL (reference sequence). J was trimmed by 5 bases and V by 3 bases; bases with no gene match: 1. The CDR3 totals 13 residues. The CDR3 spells CASSQGTGDEQYF. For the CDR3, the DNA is TGTGCCAGCAGCCAGGGGACAGGGGACGAGCAGTACTTC.